This T cell receptor (beta chain) was sequenced during a study of blood T cell repertoires in COVID-19. Generated by immunoSEQ multiplex PCR, the TCRdb table keeps only in-frame clones and is missing some. The table includes 250,000 to 300,000 clones, over 65% detected once. In regard to this clone: This sample includes further DNA sequences coding for the same CDR3.

CDR1 is SEHNR and CDR2 is FQNEAQ in the germline V gene (reference sequence). Trimming took 4 bases from V and 3 from J, leaving 4 bases between them. The CDR3 extends over 11 amino acids. V and J are TRBV7-9 and TRBJ2-7; D not resolved. The sample consisted of peripheral blood. This clonotype originated in a woman older than 75 with acute or convalescent COVID-19. The CDR3 coding sequence is TGTGCCAGCAGCTCTAACTACGAGCAGTACTTC. This translates into CASSSNYEQYF.